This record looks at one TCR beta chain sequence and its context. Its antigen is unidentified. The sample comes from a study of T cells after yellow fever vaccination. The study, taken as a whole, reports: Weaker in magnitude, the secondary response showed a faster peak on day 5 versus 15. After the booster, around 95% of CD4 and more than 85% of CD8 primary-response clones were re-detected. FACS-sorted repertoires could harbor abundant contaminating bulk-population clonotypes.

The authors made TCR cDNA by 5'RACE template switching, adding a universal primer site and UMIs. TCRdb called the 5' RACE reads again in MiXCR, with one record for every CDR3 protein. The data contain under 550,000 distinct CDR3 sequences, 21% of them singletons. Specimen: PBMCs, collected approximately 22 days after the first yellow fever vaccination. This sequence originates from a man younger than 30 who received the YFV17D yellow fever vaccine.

The CDR3 loop is CASGPGTHNTGELFF. CDR3 nucleotide sequence: TGTGCCAGCGGCCCCGGGACACACAACACCGGGGAGCTGTTTTTT. The chain employs TRBV3-1 and TRBJ2-2; D may be TRBD1 (6 bases). This CDR3 comprises 15 residues. Germline CDR1 reads LGHDT; CDR2 reads YNNKEL (reference sequence). The germline V and J ends were trimmed by 8 bases and 2 bases, with 15 bases remaining between them.